The 29 T cell receptor beta chains below were found in one sample sequenced in a study of cytomegalovirus exposure and HLA in healthy donors. Repertoires were generated with immunoSEQ multiplex PCR, while TCRdb's copy carries only in-frame clones and drops some. Found here are around 150,000 clones, approximately 90% of them singletons; the top ten hold under 0.8%. Sequencing was done on a sample of PBMCs. Receptors were obtained from a man between 18 and 35 years old in good health and CMV-seronegative.

This rearrangement joins TRBV6-6 to TRBJ1-5; 10 bases map to TRBD1. Germline-derived CDR1 and CDR2 are MNHNY and SVGAGI (reference sequence). V lost 6 bases, J lost 15 bases, and 14 bases stayed unmatched. The CDR3 has 14 residues. CDR3 amino acids: CASSKGQGTPTWHF. The CDR3 DNA reads TGTGCCAGCAGCAAGGGACAGGGGACACCCACATGGCATTTT.

The CDR3 sequence: CASSYGGVTEAFF. The CDR3 DNA reads as TGTGCCAGCAGTTACGGTGGAGTCACTGAAGCTTTCTTT. The chain links TRBV6-5 to TRBJ1-1; D not certain. CDR3 length: 13 residues. The germline V gene encodes CDR1 MNHEY and CDR2 SVGAGI. V was trimmed by 2 bases and J by 4 bases, leaving 8 bases between them.

The rearrangement uses TRBV5-1 and TRBJ2-3; TRBD2 matches at 10 bases. CDR1 is SGHRS and CDR2 is YFSETQ in the germline V gene. Germline trimming cut 0 bases from V and 6 bases from J; bases unmatched to any gene: 7. The CDR3 spans 16 residues. CDR3: CASSLGSSGSGDTQYF. In nucleotides, the CDR3 is TGCGCCAGCAGCTTGGGATCTAGCGGGAGTGGGGATACGCAGTATTTT. Together with reference TRBV5-1 and TRBJ2-3, the CDR3 gives the full variable domain: KAGVTQTPRYLIKTRGQQVTLSCSPISGHRSVSWYQQTPGQGLQFLFEYFSETQRNKGNFPGRFSGRQFSNSRSEMNVSTLELGDSALYLCASSLGSSGSGDTQYFGPGTRLTVL.

V and J are TRBV11-2 and TRBJ2-1; perhaps TRBD1 as D (5 bases). The V gene's germline CDR1 is SGHAT and CDR2 FQNNGV. V dropped 8 bases and J dropped 9 bases, with 11 bases sitting between them. The CDR3 consists of 11 residues. CDR3 bases: TGTGCCAGCCGCACAGGCGTTGAGCAGTTCTTC. Its protein product is CASRTGVEQFF.

This clone was seen just once. The gene calls are TRBV27 and TRBJ2-5; a weak D match, TRBD2 (5 bases). Per germline, CDR1 MNHEY and CDR2 SMNVEV (reference sequence). This CDR3 contains 17 residues. V lost 2 bases and J 2 bases, leaving 18 bases between the germline ends. CDR3 amino acids: CASSLRTPIGGQETQYF. The CDR3, as DNA: TGTGCCAGCAGTTTACGTACGCCGATCGGCGGGCAAGAGACCCAGTACTTC.

The chain is built from TRBV20-1 and TRBJ2-3; D might be TRBD1 (6 bases). The length of the CDR3 is 11 residues. Trimming took 6 bases from V and 7 from J, leaving 11 bases between them. Germline CDR1 DFQATT, CDR2 SNEGSKA (reference sequence). In DNA, the CDR3 is TGCAGTGCCACACAGGGAAATACGCAGTATTTT. It translates to CSATQGNTQYF.

In its sample, this clone was seen a few times. V and J are TRBV29-1 and TRBJ1-2, with 7 bases matching TRBD1. CDR1 and CDR2 from the germline V gene are SQVTM and ANQGSEA. CDR3 length: 14 amino acids. J lost 4 bases, V lost 6 bases, and 11 bases had no gene match. In DNA, the CDR3 is TGCAGCGTGAAGTACAGGGGTAGGGGCTATGGCTACACCTTC. This sequence encodes CSVKYRGRGYGYTF.

As to this clone: A much larger clone sits a single nucleotide away, making a read error possible. V gene TRBV9 combines with J gene TRBJ1-1; 7 nucleotides align to TRBD1. V gave up 4 bases and J gave up 1 base; unmatched junction bases: 7. The CDR3 contains 15 residues. Germline loops: CDR1 SGDLS, CDR2 YYNGEE. In DNA form, the CDR3 reads TGTGCCAGCAGCTTGACAGGGTTGGGGAACACTGAAGCTTTCTTT. Amino acid sequence: CASSLTGLGNTEAFF.

The chain combines TRBV7-2 with TRBJ1-4; 11 bases align to TRBD1. The ends lost 1 base at V and 8 bases at J; junction bases unmatched: 3. CDR3 size: 15 residues. Germline values: CDR1 SGHTA, CDR2 FQGNSA. CDR3 nucleotides: TGTGCCAGCAGCTTAGTAGGGACAGGGGGGGAAAAACTGTTTTTT. Amino acids: CASSLVGTGGEKLFF.

The chain combines TRBV4-3 with TRBJ2-1; 10 bases line up with TRBD1. From germline, CDR1 is LGHNA and CDR2 YSLEER. J lost 10 bases, V lost 0 bases, and 9 bases had no gene match. The CDR3 contains 16 residues. The CDR3 DNA is TGCGCCAGCAGCCAAGAGTGGGACAGGGGCGTAGGGGAGCAGTTCTTC. It translates to CASSQEWDRGVGEQFF.

Only one count was recorded for this clone. V usage is TRBV5-4 and J usage is TRBJ2-1; TRBD1 agrees at 8 bases. Germline CDR1 reads SGHNT; CDR2 reads YYREEE (reference sequence). CDR3 size: 15 residues. The V segment lost 2 bases and the J segment 8 bases; nucleotides outside the gene matches: 9. In DNA form, the CDR3 reads TGTGCCAGCAGCTTCCAGACAGGGGTTGTCTATGAGCAGTTCTTC. Its protein product is CASSFQTGVVYEQFF.

The CDR3 region has the DNA TGTGCCAGCAGCGTATCTAGCGGGGGGGCGGGCACCGGGGAGCTGTTTTTT. This gives the protein CASSVSSGGAGTGELFF. This chain uses TRBV9 with TRBJ2-2; 12 bases fit TRBD2. The CDR3 has 17 amino acids. The J segment lost 4 bases and the V segment lost 1 base, leaving 5 bases of the junction unmatched. CDR1 and CDR2 (germline): SGDLS, YYNGEE.

The chain joins TRBV14 to TRBJ1-1; possible D gene TRBD1, 5 bases. Germline V lookup: CDR1 SGHDN, CDR2 FVKESK. Trimming removed 4 bases from V and 5 bases from J, with 14 bases in between. This CDR3 is built from 14 residues. CDR3 nucleotide sequence: TGTGCCAGCAGCCTTACAGGATCTTCAACTGAAGCTTTCTTT. Its protein is CASSLTGSSTEAFF.

The chain combines TRBV5-6 with TRBJ1-6; 9 positions agree with TRBD1. Germline V gene lookup returns CDR1 SGHDT and CDR2 YYEEEE. This CDR3 has 16 amino acids. V lost 4 bases to trimming and J lost 4 bases; unmatched junction nucleotides: 6. The CDR3 is CASSPGTGLYNSPLHF. DNA of the CDR3: TGTGCCAGCAGCCCCGGGACAGGGTTGTATAATTCACCCCTCCACTTT.

V is TRBV11-1 and J is TRBJ2-2; possibly TRBD1 for D (6 bases). The germline V gene has CDR1 SGHAT and CDR2 FQDESV (reference sequence). CDR3 size: 14 residues. Trimming removed 6 bases from V and 1 base from J, with 9 bases in between. CDR3 nucleotides: TGTGCCAGCAGTCCGGGACAGAACACCGGGGAGCTGTTTTTT. This translates into CASSPGQNTGELFF.

This clone is a singleton in its sample. J is TRBJ2-1 and V is TRBV2; TRBD2 agrees at 7 bases. The CDR3 is made up of 15 amino acids. Germline CDR1 SNHLY, CDR2 FYNNEI. J gave up 1 base and V 5 bases, and 5 bases lay outside the gene matches. DNA of the CDR3: TGTGCCAGCAGTATAGCGGGCCTATCCTACAATGAGCAGTTCTTC. It is translated as CASSIAGLSYNEQFF.

This chain connects TRBV19 to TRBJ2-3; 9 bases line up with TRBD2. This CDR3 contains 15 residues. Germline CDR1 and CDR2: LNHDA and SQIVND (reference sequence). J gave up 4 bases and V 6 bases, and 8 bases lay outside the gene matches. CDR3 region: CASSPWGLASDTQYF. DNA of the CDR3: TGTGCCAGTAGCCCCTGGGGACTAGCCTCAGATACGCAGTATTTT. The complete variable domain, with remaining parts taken from reference TRBV19 and TRBJ2-3, reads DGGITQSPKYLFRKEGQNVTLSCEQNLNHDAMYWYRQDPGQGLRLIYYSQIVNDFQKGDIAEGYSVSREKKESFPLTVTSAQKNPTAFYLCASSPWGLASDTQYFGPGTRLTVL.

The chain joins TRBV27 to TRBJ2-5; TRBD2 matches at 9 bases. Germline V gene sequence: CDR1 MNHEY, CDR2 SMNVEV (reference sequence). The junction had 14 bases not matched to a gene; V was cut back by 6 bases and J by 3 bases. This CDR3 region has 17 residues. Written as DNA, the CDR3 is TGTGCCAGCAGCCCCCAGACGCGGACTAGCGTTGAAGAGACCCAGTACTTC. As protein: CASSPQTRTSVEETQYF.

This clone came up once. The CDR3 spells CASSTVGTGWGLNYGYTF. CDR3 nucleotides: TGCGCCAGCAGCACCGTCGGGACAGGGTGGGGTCTTAACTATGGCTACACCTTC. The chain has TRBV5-1 and TRBJ1-2; 9 bases fit TRBD1. V trimming: 4 bases; J trimming: 1 base; junction bases outside the gene matches: 14. Per germline, CDR1 SGHRS and CDR2 YFSETQ. This CDR3 contains 18 residues.

The genes are TRBV9 and TRBJ2-5; 7 bases fit TRBD1. CDR1 is SGDLS, CDR2 YYNGEE, per germline. The V gene end was trimmed by 6 bases and the J gene end by 3 bases; junction bases not matched to a gene: 8. This CDR3 is 14 amino acids long. The chain's CDR3 is CASNLGQVEETQYF. As DNA, the CDR3 is TGTGCCAGCAATCTCGGACAGGTCGAAGAGACCCAGTACTTC.

The chain couples TRBV28 to TRBJ1-5; 8 bases agree with TRBD1. The CDR3 contains 14 residues. The J segment lost 5 bases and the V segment lost 4 bases, leaving 4 bases of the junction unmatched. CDR1 is MDHEN, CDR2 SYDVKM, per germline. CDR3 loop: CASSSGQGDQPQHF. The CDR3 DNA reads as TGTGCCAGCAGTTCAGGACAGGGCGATCAGCCCCAGCATTTT.

This clone has only one observation. V and J are TRBV11-2 and TRBJ2-1, with 9 positions matching TRBD1. V lost 10 bases to trimming and J lost 6 bases; unmatched junction nucleotides: 10. The CDR3 spans 14 residues. Germline loops: CDR1 SGHAT, CDR2 FQNNGV. The CDR3 is CATATGGRFNEQFF. As DNA, the CDR3 is TGTGCCACCGCTACAGGGGGCAGGTTCAATGAGCAGTTCTTC.

There are a few counts of this clone. The rearrangement joins TRBV4-3 to TRBJ2-3; D is perhaps TRBD2 (6 bases). Germline V lookup: CDR1 LGHNA, CDR2 YSLEER. Trimming cost V 2 bases and J 4 bases, with 19 bases left between them. The CDR3 length is 17 residues. This chain's CDR3 is CASSQRAGTSWADTQYF. In DNA form, the CDR3 reads TGCGCCAGCAGCCAAAGAGCGGGCACCTCATGGGCAGATACGCAGTATTTT.

This chain links TRBV30 with TRBJ1-5; D gene unclear. The V end was cut by 2 bases, the J end by 4 bases, with 9 bases between. Looked up from germline, CDR1 is GTSNPN and CDR2 is SVGIG (reference sequence). This CDR3 is 13 amino acids long. The CDR3 protein is CAWSYSHNQPQHF. DNA for the CDR3: TGTGCCTGGAGTTATAGTCATAATCAGCCCCAGCATTTT.

The chain recombines TRBV25-1 with TRBJ2-1, with a possible D match to TRBD2 (6 bases). V was pared by 3 bases and J by 5 bases, with 14 bases between. The CDR3 is 15 residues long. The germline gives CDR1 MGHDK, CDR2 SYGVNS. CDR3 amino acids: CASSDRDSGNNEQFF. CDR3 bases: TGTGCCAGCAGTGACCGGGACTCGGGAAACAATGAGCAGTTCTTC.

V usage is TRBV5-1 and J usage is TRBJ2-6; no definite D call. This CDR3 is built from 15 residues. V was trimmed by 0 bases and J by 2 bases, leaving 6 bases between them. The germline V gene has CDR1 SGHRS and CDR2 YFSETQ. CDR3 in DNA: TGCGCCAGCAGCTTGGAAGTAGCTGGGGCCAACGTCCTGACTTTC. Translating it yields CASSLEVAGANVLTF.

The chain carries TRBV6-6 and TRBJ2-4; no firm D call. Germline CDR1 reads MNHNY; CDR2 reads SVGAGI (reference sequence). The CDR3 runs 16 residues. Trimming left V 6 bases short and J 0 bases short, with 15 bases between. The CDR3 spells CASSDRQTLAKNIQYF. CDR3 DNA sequence: TGTGCCAGCAGCGACCGACAAACCCTAGCCAAAAACATTCAGTACTTC.

The chain combines TRBV9 with TRBJ2-2; D unresolved. The CDR3 consists of 16 residues. CDR1 SGDLS and CDR2 YYNGEE come from the germline V gene. The V end lost 0 bases, the J end lost 5 bases, and 14 bases lay between the germline ends. CDR3 sequence: CASSVVLSPGTGELFF. The CDR3 DNA reads TGTGCCAGCAGCGTAGTTCTCTCACCAGGAACCGGGGAGCTGTTTTTT. Combining the CDR3 with reference TRBV9 and TRBJ2-2 gives the whole variable domain DSGVTQTPKHLITATGQRVTLRCSPRSGDLSVYWYQQSLDQGLQFLIQYYNGEERAKGNILERFSAQQFPDLHSELNLSSLELGDSALYFCASSVVLSPGTGELFFGEGSRLTVL.

This chain connects TRBV5-8 to TRBJ1-5, with 10 nucleotides matching TRBD1. The J segment lost 0 bases and the V segment lost 3 bases, leaving 3 bases of the junction unmatched. Germline V gives CDR1 SGHTS, CDR2 YDEGEE. The CDR3 is 16 amino acids. The chain's CDR3 is CASSSGTGASNQPQHF. The DNA of the CDR3 is TGTGCCAGCAGCTCCGGGACAGGGGCTAGCAATCAGCCCCAGCATTTT.